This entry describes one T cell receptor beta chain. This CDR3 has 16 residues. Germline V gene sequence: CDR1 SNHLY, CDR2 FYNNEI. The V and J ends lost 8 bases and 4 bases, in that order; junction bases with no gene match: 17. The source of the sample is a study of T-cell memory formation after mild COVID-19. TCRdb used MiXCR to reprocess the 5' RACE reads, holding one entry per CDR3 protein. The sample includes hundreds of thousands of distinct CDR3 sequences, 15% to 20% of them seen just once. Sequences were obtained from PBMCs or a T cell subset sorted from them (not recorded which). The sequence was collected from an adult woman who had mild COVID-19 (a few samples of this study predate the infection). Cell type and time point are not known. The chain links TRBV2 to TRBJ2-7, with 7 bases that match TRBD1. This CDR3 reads CASYRRGDREEYEQYF. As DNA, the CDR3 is TGTGCCAGCTATCGGAGAGGAGACAGGGAAGAATACGAGCAGTACTTC.